The entry below gives a single TCR beta chain sequence along with its context. What it binds is not known. This specimen belongs to a study of vaccination and CD4 T cells after COVID-19. Study-level background: Stimulation of cells relied on overlapping spike peptides derived from SARS-CoV-2, HCoV-NL63, HCoV-OC43 and HCoV-229E. Findings of the study overall: Nearly all convalescent vaccine-specific clones, 304 of 307, recognized only SARS-CoV-2 spike.

The CDR3 contains 15 residues. The V end lost 0 bases, the J end lost 3 bases, and 9 bases lay between the germline ends. Germline values: CDR1 LNHNV, CDR2 YYDKDF (reference sequence). Cultured CD4+ T cells had their DNA profiled by the Oncomine TCR Beta short-read assay. TCRdb re-called the PCR reads through MiXCR, storing one row per CDR3 protein. The profile shows tens of thousands of distinct CDR3 sequences, around 48% of them singletons. Treatment given: roughly ten-day PBMC culture with coronavirus spike peptide pools or control peptides (ViraFEST assay). Once peptide pools had expanded antigen-specific T cells, ViraFEST sequenced TCRs.

This TCR derives from a human donor who had recovered from COVID-19. The specimen sequenced was CD4+ T cells from blood, cultured in vitro. This chain uses TRBV15 with TRBJ2-1; D is perhaps TRBD2 (6 bases). CDR3 residues: CATSRDLGGYNEQFF. CDR3 DNA: TGTGCCACCAGCAGAGATCTGGGGGGCTACAATGAGCAGTTCTTC. Looking up the rest from reference TRBV15 and TRBJ2-1 gives the full variable domain: DAMVIQNPRYQVTQFGKPVTLSCSQTLNHNVMYWYQQKSSQAPKLLFHYYDKDFNNEADTPDNFQSRRPNTSFCFLDIRSPGLGDTAMYLCATSRDLGGYNEQFFGPGTRLTVL.